The clone carrying this T cell receptor beta chain has just a few counts. As yet, its antigen is unknown. This CDR3 is 17 amino acids long. The sample is drawn from a study of cytomegalovirus exposure and HLA in healthy donors. PCR was performed using 60 Vbeta and 13 Jbeta primers. Libraries were prepared by immunoSEQ multiplex PCR; TCRdb keeps only in-frame clonotypes and omits some of them. The sample holds under 200,000 clones, roughly 80% seen once. Study observations and caveats: TCR beta V- and J-gene trimming, according to a later analysis, was linked to a missense DCLRE1C variant. Per a later analysis, HLA-associated TCR beta chains showed more clonal expansion than other, equally common TCR beta chains.

This chain uses TRBV21-1 with TRBJ2-1; whether TRBD2, the table's D call, matches the DNA was not checked. TRBV21-1 is a pseudogene segment. The receptor was derived from a woman aged 45-65 years in good health and CMV-seronegative. Sequenced sample: PBMCs. The CDR3 spells CASSKRGLAGPTDEQFF. The CDR3 nucleotides are TGTGCCAGCAGCAAAAGGGGGCTAGCGGGACCTACGGATGAGCAGTTCTTC.